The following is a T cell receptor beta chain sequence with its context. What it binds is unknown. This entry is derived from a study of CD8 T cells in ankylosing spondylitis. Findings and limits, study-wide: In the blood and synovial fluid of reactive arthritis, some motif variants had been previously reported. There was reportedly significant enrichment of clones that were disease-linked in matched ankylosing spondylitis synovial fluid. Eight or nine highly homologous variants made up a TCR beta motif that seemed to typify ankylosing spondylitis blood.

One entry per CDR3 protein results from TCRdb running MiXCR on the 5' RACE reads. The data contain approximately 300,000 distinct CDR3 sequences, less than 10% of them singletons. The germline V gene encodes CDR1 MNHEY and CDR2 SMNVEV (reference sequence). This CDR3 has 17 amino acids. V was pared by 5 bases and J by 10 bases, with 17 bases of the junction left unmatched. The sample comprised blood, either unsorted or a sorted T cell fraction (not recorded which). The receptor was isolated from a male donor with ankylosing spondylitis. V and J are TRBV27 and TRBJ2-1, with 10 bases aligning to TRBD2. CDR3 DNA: TGTGCCAGCAGTCCAAAATACGGACTAGCGGACCGCAGCGAGCAGTTCTTC. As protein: CASSPKYGLADRSEQFF.